These 25 T cell receptor beta chains originate from one sample sequenced in a study of T cell clonality in common variable immunodeficiency (dated by TCRdb to between 2014 and 2016). Receptors were amplified or captured by the immunoSEQ multiplex PCR assay. In TCRdb, the immuneACCESS table is reduced to in-frame sequences with V and J assigned. These tables do not hold every clone; where another copy was compared, an unresolved V gene accounts for under half, and the others remain unexplained. The table records 42,000 or so clones for this sample, and not one of them appears only once. Around 2.1% of the sample lies in the top ten. The sequenced sample was peripheral blood mononuclear cells. These receptor sequences come from a person aged 18-70 years in good health.

This clone was recorded a few times. The observed sequence ends 3 residues before the CDR3 terminus, with the missing tail filled in from the germline J gene. The rearrangement joins TRBV19 to TRBJ1-5, with D hard to call. The CDR3 contains 13 residues. In germline, CDR1 is LNHDA, CDR2 SQIVND (reference sequence). The CDR3 bases that were read are TGTGCCAGTAGTCCCCAAATCACAGATCCC. Protein product: CASSPQITDP. In full, the CDR3 reads CASSPQITDPQHF.

This clone was observed at least ten times. The read falls 3 residues short of the CDR3 end, and the missing part is taken from the germline J gene. The chain has TRBV2 and TRBJ1-1; D gene ambiguous. The germline V gene encodes CDR1 SNHLY and CDR2 FYNNEI. The CDR3 runs to 11 residues. The CDR3 reads CASRRLLQAFF. Partial CDR3 DNA: TGTGCCAGCCGGAGGCTACTACAA.

This clone has a count of ten or more. Coverage ceases 3 residues before the CDR3 finishes, and the germline J gene fills in the end. The chain couples TRBV7-2 to TRBJ1-1; weak D call: TRBD1 (5 bases). The ends were cut back, 5 bases at V and 4 bases at J, with 14 bases in the middle. Germline V lookup: CDR1 SGHTA, CDR2 FQGNSA. The CDR3 sequence is 14 residues long. The CDR3 reads CASSLGAGGTEAFF. The sequenced part of the CDR3 DNA is TGTGCCAGCAGCCTAGGGGCCGGGGGCACTGAA.

This clone was seen many times. The read finishes 3 residues shy of the CDR3 end, and the germline J gene is used to complete it. The V gene is TRBV5-1, the J gene TRBJ2-3; 8 bases line up with TRBD2. Germline CDR1 is SGHRS and CDR2 is YFSETQ. There are 15 residues in the CDR3. V lost 4 bases and J lost 5; bases outside the gene matches: 9. CDR3 sequence: CASSHSGLGEDTQYF. CDR3 DNA (partial): TGCGCCAGCAGCCACTCGGGACTAGGGGAAGATACG. Drawing the rest from reference TRBV5-1 and TRBJ2-3, the complete variable domain is KAGVTQTPRYLIKTRGQQVTLSCSPISGHRSVSWYQQTPGQGLQFLFEYFSETQRNKGNFPGRFSGRQFSNSRSEMNVSTLELGDSALYLCASSHSGLGEDTQYFGPGTRLTVL.

Many counts were recorded for this clone. The read finishes 3 residues shy of the CDR3 end, and the germline J gene is used to complete it. V is TRBV7-6 and J is TRBJ2-3; D not resolved. There are 12 residues in the CDR3. Trimming took 5 bases from V and 4 from J, leaving 7 bases between them. Germline values: CDR1 SGHVS, CDR2 FNYEAQ. CDR3 amino acids: CASSQLADTQYF. CDR3 DNA, as far as it was read: TGTGCCAGCAGCCAACTGGCAGATACG.

This clone was seen ten or more times. The read ends 3 residues early relative to the CDR3; the germline J gene fills the gap. This chain connects TRBV30 to TRBJ1-5; D is undetermined. Germline V lookup: CDR1 GTSNPN, CDR2 SVGIG (reference sequence). Deletions cut 1 base from V and 8 bases from J, with 12 bases between. This CDR3 has 13 amino acids. CDR3 loop: CAWSGSRTEPQHF. The sequenced CDR3 bases are TGTGCCTGGAGTGGAAGTCGAACGGAGCCC.

This clone has ten or more counts. CDR3 DNA (partial): TGTGCCAGCAGCCTACTGGGGCAGGCGAACACCGGGGAG. Residues: CASSLLGQANTGE. The whole CDR3 protein reads CASSLLGQANTGELFF. The chain employs TRBV16 and TRBJ2-2; perhaps TRBD1 as D (5 bases). The read stops 3 residues short of the end of the CDR3; the missing end is completed from the germline J gene. Trimming took off 4 bases at V and 0 bases at J, with 12 bases between the two ends. Germline values: CDR1 KGHSY, CDR2 FQNENV. CDR3 length equals 16 residues. Together with reference TRBV16 and TRBJ2-2, the CDR3 gives the full variable domain: GEEVAQTPKHLVRGEGQKAKLYCAPIKGHSYVFWYQQVLKNEFKFLISFQNENVFDETGMPKERFSAKCLPNSPCSLEIQATKLEDSAVYFCASSLLGQANTGELFFGEGSRLTVL.

This clone was recorded at least ten times. The read halts 3 residues ahead of the CDR3 end, with the missing end drawn from the germline J gene. The chain combines TRBV20-1 with TRBJ1-1; a weak D match, TRBD1 (6 bases). V lost 1 base to trimming and J lost 1 base, with 13 bases between them. The CDR3 is 15 amino acids. Germline loops: CDR1 DFQATT, CDR2 SNEGSKA (reference sequence). The CDR3 loop reads CSARGGGGSNTEAFF. The sequenced part of the CDR3 DNA is TGCAGTGCTAGAGGTGGCGGGGGCTCGAACACTGAA.

This clone showed up many times. The read is 3 residues too short to cover the CDR3 end, so that end is filled in from the germline J gene. This chain connects TRBV19 to TRBJ2-1, with 9 bases matching TRBD2. After removal of 7 bases from V and 8 bases from J, the junction contained 9 bases not matched to a gene. CDR1 LNHDA and CDR2 SQIVND come from the germline V gene (reference sequence). The CDR3 runs 14 residues. The CDR3 DNA, read in part, is TGTGCCAGTACTCTACTAGCGGGTAGCGATGAG. Its protein product is CASTLLAGSDE. The entire CDR3 is CASTLLAGSDEQFF. Based on the CDR3 plus reference TRBV19 and TRBJ2-1, the full variable domain is DGGITQSPKYLFRKEGQNVTLSCEQNLNHDAMYWYRQDPGQGLRLIYYSQIVNDFQKGDIAEGYSVSREKKESFPLTVTSAQKNPTAFYLCASTLLAGSDEQFFGPGTRLTVL.

This clone was found many times. The DNA ends 3 residues before the CDR3 does, and the rest of the CDR3 is filled in from the germline J gene. V is TRBV20-1 and J is TRBJ2-4, with 9 nucleotides matching TRBD2. V gave up 0 bases and J gave up 7 bases; unmatched junction bases: 13. This CDR3 comprises 17 residues. Germline V gene data show CDR1 as DFQATT and CDR2 as SNEGSKA (reference sequence). The covered CDR3 bases are TGCAGTGCTAGAGATCTAAGGATTAGCGGGAGTTCGAACATT. Amino acids: CSARDLRISGSSNI. The entire CDR3 is CSARDLRISGSSNIQYF.

The sample holds a few counts of this clone. The CDR3 end lies 3 residues beyond the end of the read and is filled in from the germline J gene. The chain couples TRBV18 to TRBJ1-3; D ambiguous. This CDR3 contains 14 residues. Trimming shortened V by 2 bases and J by 0 bases, and 5 bases separated the two germline ends. Per the germline V gene, CDR1 is KGHSH and CDR2 is LQKENI. Incomplete CDR3 DNA: TGTGCCAGCTCACCAGCCAGCTCTGGAAACACC. It codes for CASSPASSGNT. The complete CDR3 protein is CASSPASSGNTIYF.

This clone was detected many times. The read finishes 3 residues shy of the CDR3 end, and the germline J gene is used to complete it. This chain uses TRBV30 with TRBJ2-1, with D hard to call. The V gene's germline CDR1 is GTSNPN and CDR2 SVGIG (reference sequence). V was clipped by 1 base and J by 2 bases, with 3 bases between them. This CDR3 is 12 amino acids long. The CDR3 sequence: CAWSAAYNEQFF. The CDR3 bases that were read are TGTGCCTGGAGTGCCGCCTACAATGAG.

Many counts were recorded for this clone. The read gets to within 3 residues of the CDR3 end, and the germline J gene fills in the rest. This chain uses TRBV19 with TRBJ1-1; weak D call: TRBD1 (5 bases). Germline V gene data show CDR1 as LNHDA and CDR2 as SQIVND (reference sequence). The V gene lost 7 bases and the J gene lost 2 bases, with 14 bases spanning the gap. This CDR3 comprises 14 residues. This CDR3 reads CASTPQGINTEAFF. The CDR3 DNA, read in part, is TGTGCCAGTACCCCCCAGGGTATTAACACTGAA. Drawing the rest from reference TRBV19 and TRBJ1-1, the complete variable domain is DGGITQSPKYLFRKEGQNVTLSCEQNLNHDAMYWYRQDPGQGLRLIYYSQIVNDFQKGDIAEGYSVSREKKESFPLTVTSAQKNPTAFYLCASTPQGINTEAFFGQGTRLTVV.

This clone was recorded at least ten times. The CDR3 goes on 3 residues after the read ends, and that part is filled in from the germline J gene. V is TRBV7-2 and J is TRBJ1-4; possible D gene TRBD1, 5 bases. The CDR3 contains 15 residues. The V end was cut by 5 bases, the J end by 3 bases, with 13 bases between. Germline values: CDR1 SGHTA, CDR2 FQGNSA. The part of the CDR3 DNA that was read is TGTGCCAGCAGCCTAACCAGGGTTGCTAATGAAAAA. Translated, it gives CASSLTRVANEK. The CDR3 in its entirety is CASSLTRVANEKLFF.

This clone was observed many times. The covered CDR3 bases are TGTGCCAGCAGTTTCCAAAGGGTGATCACCTACGAG. Translated, it gives CASSFQRVITYE. The whole CDR3 protein reads CASSFQRVITYEQYF. This chain connects TRBV6-2 or TRBV6-3 to TRBJ2-7; no clear D gene. The observed sequence ends 3 residues before the CDR3 terminus, with the missing tail filled in from the germline J gene. With 4 bases removed from V and 2 bases from J, the gap between germline ends came to 15 bases. The germline CDR1 and CDR2 sequences are MNHEY and SVGEGT. The CDR3 has 15 residues.

This clone was detected ten times or more. Read coverage stops 3 residues before the CDR3 terminus; the germline J gene supplies the remainder. The chain recombines TRBV29-1 with TRBJ2-1; D is perhaps TRBD2 (6 bases). The CDR3 is made up of 17 amino acids. Looked up from germline, CDR1 is SQVTM and CDR2 is ANQGSEA. The CDR3 DNA, read in part, is TGCAGTGCCCCCGATACTAGCCCTGGAAGCTCCTACAATGAG. Translation: CSAPDTSPGSSYNE. In full, the CDR3 is CSAPDTSPGSSYNEQFF.

As regards this clone: The read stops 3 residues short of the end of the CDR3; the missing end is completed from the germline J gene. V is TRBV29-1 and J is TRBJ2-3; tentative D call: TRBD2 (6 bases). The germline V gene encodes CDR1 SQVTM and CDR2 ANQGSEA. The CDR3 totals 12 residues. CDR3 loop: CSVVRGGETQYF. CDR3 DNA (partial): TGCAGCGTTGTAAGGGGCGGGGAGACG.

This clone was seen many times. The read comes to an end 3 residues before the CDR3 does, leaving the germline J gene to fill in the end. The chain has TRBV5-1 and TRBJ1-3, with 8 positions matching TRBD1. The CDR3 loop spans 15 amino acids. Trimming at V came to 0 bases and at J to 2 bases, leaving 1 base not matched to a gene. Germline CDR1 is SGHRS and CDR2 is YFSETQ. Here the CDR3 reads CASSLVQGAGNTIYF. The sequenced CDR3 bases are TGCGCCAGCAGCTTGGTACAGGGGGCTGGAAACACC.

This clone has only a few counts. The DNA read from the CDR3 is TGTGCCTGGAGTATCATAAGGACTGAA. Encoded protein: CAWSIIRTE. The entire CDR3 protein reads CAWSIIRTEAFF. This chain uses TRBV30 with TRBJ1-1; D call uncertain. Coverage ceases 3 residues before the CDR3 finishes, and the germline J gene fills in the end. This CDR3 spans 12 amino acids. The ends were cut back, 2 bases at V and 5 bases at J, with 9 bases in the middle. Germline V lookup: CDR1 GTSNPN, CDR2 SVGIG (reference sequence). The full variable domain, completed using reference TRBV30 and TRBJ1-1, is SQTIHQWPATLVQPVGSPLSLECTVEGTSNPNLYWYRQAAGRGLQLLFYSVGIGQISSEVPQNLSASRPQDRQFILSSKKLLLSDSGFYLCAWSIIRTEAFFGQGTRLTVV.

This clone came up many times. The CDR3 is cut off 3 residues early in the read; its end comes from the germline J gene. This rearrangement joins TRBV10-2 to TRBJ1-1, with D tentatively TRBD1 (6 bases). CDR3 size: 13 residues. Trimming removed 2 bases at V and 5 bases at J, with 9 bases between. The V gene's germline CDR1 is WSHSY and CDR2 SAAADI. The part of the CDR3 DNA that was read is TGCGCCAGCAGTGAGACAGGGAGAACTGAA. Encoded protein: CASSETGRTE. Given in full, the CDR3 is CASSETGRTEAFF.

At least ten counts were recorded for this clone. The CDR3 end lies 3 residues beyond the end of the read and is filled in from the germline J gene. This chain uses TRBV6-2 or TRBV6-3 with TRBJ1-2; 10 bases match TRBD1. The CDR3 totals 14 residues. Germline CDR1 and CDR2: MNHEY and SVGEGT. V lost 6 bases to trimming and J lost 7 bases; unmatched junction nucleotides: 8. Here the CDR3 reads CASRTGTGESGYTF. The covered CDR3 bases are TGTGCCAGCAGAACCGGGACAGGGGAATCTGGC.

This clone was seen many times. Read coverage stops 3 residues before the CDR3 terminus; the germline J gene supplies the remainder. This chain uses TRBV15 with TRBJ1-5; D is uncertain. The ends were cut back, 0 bases at V and 3 bases at J, with 6 bases in the middle. The germline V gene encodes CDR1 LNHNV and CDR2 YYDKDF (reference sequence). The CDR3 sequence is 14 residues long. This chain's CDR3 is CATSRDRLNQPQHF. The covered CDR3 bases are TGTGCCACCAGCAGAGACAGACTCAATCAGCCC.

This clone came up many times. The CDR3 extends 3 residues past the end of the read, so its final part is completed from the germline J gene. The chain carries TRBV20-1 and TRBJ2-7; D call uncertain. This CDR3 contains 13 residues. The germline V gene encodes CDR1 DFQATT and CDR2 SNEGSKA (reference sequence). V lost 3 bases, J lost 0 bases, and 9 bases lay in between. The CDR3 here is CSASVPSSYEQYF. The part of the CDR3 DNA that was read is TGCAGTGCTAGTGTGCCCAGCTCCTACGAG.

This clone has ten or more counts. The read terminates 3 residues before the CDR3 end, so the remaining end is supplied by the germline J gene. The V call is TRBV15, the J call TRBJ2-7; TRBD1 aligns across 7 bases. This CDR3 is built from 14 residues. The germline CDR1 and CDR2 sequences are LNHNV and YYDKDF (reference sequence). V lost 4 bases, J lost 4 bases, and 7 bases stayed unmatched. Incomplete CDR3 DNA: TGTGCCACCAGCAAGGGGGCGACCTGGTACGAG. Its protein is CATSKGATWYE. The full-length CDR3 reads as CATSKGATWYEQYF.

This clone was detected many times. Read coverage stops 3 residues before the CDR3 terminus; the germline J gene supplies the remainder. This chain uses TRBV7-2 with TRBJ1-2; 7 bases agree with TRBD1. Germline loops: CDR1 SGHTA, CDR2 FQGNSA. This CDR3 contains 15 residues. After removal of 5 bases from V and 5 bases from J, the junction contained 11 bases not matched to a gene. This chain's CDR3 is CASSPDRDSLYGYTF. Incomplete CDR3 DNA: TGTGCCAGCAGCCCAGACCGGGACAGCCTTTATGGC.